One sample yielded the 22 T cell receptor beta chains listed below, sequenced in a study of CD8 T cells in ankylosing spondylitis. TCRdb redid the calling of the 5' RACE reads with MiXCR, one entry per CDR3 protein. Of about 250,000 distinct CDR3 sequences in the sample, about 11% are singletons; the top ten hold about 3%. Sequenced input: blood, either unsorted or a sorted T cell fraction (not recorded which). Source of these receptors: a male donor with ankylosing spondylitis or in good health (not recorded which).

This clonotype was seen ten or more times. This sequence joins TRBV10-3 and TRBJ2-1; 7 nucleotides match TRBD2. This CDR3 comprises 11 residues. Per the germline V gene, CDR1 is ENHRY and CDR2 is SYGVKD. The CDR3 reads CGAGSLDEQFF. The CDR3 bases are TGTGGAGCGGGGTCTCTGGATGAGCAGTTCTTC.

This clonotype has just a few counts. The V and J genes are TRBV7-2 and TRBJ2-1, with TRBD2 matching over 10 bases. Germline CDR1 and CDR2: SGHTA and FQGNSA. V was clipped by 1 base and J by 5 bases; unmatched bases: 5. The CDR3 contains 16 residues. CDR3 in DNA: TGTGCCAGCAGCTTAGGAGCGGGGGGGCCCAACAATGAGCAGTTCTTC. It is translated as CASSLGAGGPNNEQFF.

The table lists this clonotype with many counts. The chain combines TRBV10-3 with TRBJ2-1; 13 bases match TRBD2. The CDR3 runs 16 residues. Germline V gives CDR1 ENHRY, CDR2 SYGVKD. The V gene end was trimmed by 4 bases and the J gene end by 6 bases; junction bases not matched to a gene: 6. DNA of the CDR3: TGTGCCATCAGTGGACTAGCGGGGGGACCTACCAATGAGCAGTTCTTC. This encodes CAISGLAGGPTNEQFF.

This clonotype was counted only a few times. The CDR3 sequence is CSANYGGPNTGELFF. The CDR3 bases are TGCAGTGCTAATTACGGGGGGCCCAACACCGGGGAGCTGTTTTTT. V and J are TRBV20-1 and TRBJ2-2; a weak D match, TRBD2 (7 bases). This CDR3 has 15 residues. Trimming cost V 4 bases and J 2 bases, with 14 bases left between them. Germline V gene data show CDR1 as DFQATT and CDR2 as SNEGSKA (reference sequence).

This clonotype appeared many times. This chain connects TRBV5-1 to TRBJ2-1; 9 bases are a match to TRBD2. J was trimmed by 0 bases and V by 7 bases; bases with no gene match: 5. CDR3 length equals 15 residues. Looked up from germline, CDR1 is SGHRS and CDR2 is YFSETQ. The chain's CDR3 is CASALAGASYNEQFF. DNA of the CDR3: TGCGCCAGCGCCTTAGCGGGAGCCTCCTACAATGAGCAGTTCTTC.

This clonotype has ten or more counts. The rearrangement links TRBV5-5 to TRBJ2-3; D perhaps matches TRBD2 (5 bases). There are 14 residues in the CDR3. V lost 7 bases to trimming and J lost 1 base, with 13 bases between them. CDR1 is SGHKS, CDR2 YYEKEE, per germline (reference sequence). Here the CDR3 DNA reads TGTGCCAGCGCTTCGGGGATACGCACAGATACGCAGTATTTT. Translating it yields CASASGIRTDTQYF. The variable domain in full, completed from reference TRBV5-5 and TRBJ2-3, reads DAGVTQSPTHLIKTRGQQVTLRCSPISGHKSVSWYQQVLGQGPQFIFQYYEKEERGRGNFPDRFSARQFPNYSSELNVNALLLGDSALYLCASASGIRTDTQYFGPGTRLTVL.

The J gene is TRBJ2-7, the V gene TRBV2; D remains ambiguous. The V and J ends lost 2 bases and 1 base respectively, with 12 bases between them. This CDR3 has 15 amino acids. Germline values: CDR1 SNHLY, CDR2 FYNNEI. CDR3 amino acids: CASSEMYSNSYEQYF. The DNA of the CDR3 is TGTGCCAGCAGTGAAATGTACAGTAATTCCTACGAGCAGTACTTC.

The chain combines TRBV20-1 with TRBJ2-1; TRBD2 might be the D (5 bases). The germline V and J ends were trimmed by 4 bases and 13 bases, with 11 bases remaining between them. The CDR3 loop spans 10 amino acids. Germline-derived CDR1 and CDR2 are DFQATT and SNEGSKA (reference sequence). In DNA, the CDR3 is TGCAGTGCTATCGGGGAAAGCCAGTTCTTC. Protein product: CSAIGESQFF.

This clonotype was detected ten times or more. This chain uses TRBV29-1 with TRBJ2-2; 15 positions match TRBD2. After removal of 6 bases from V and 4 bases from J, the junction contained 9 bases not matched to a gene. Germline V CDR1 and CDR2: SQVTM, ANQGSEA. CDR3 length: 17 residues. Here the CDR3 reads CSVRTSGRDGGTGELFF. CDR3 sequence (DNA): TGCAGCGTCCGGACTAGCGGGAGGGATGGTGGCACCGGGGAGCTGTTTTTT.

This clonotype was seen a few times. The chain employs TRBV6-2 or TRBV6-3 and TRBJ1-3, with D tentatively TRBD1 (5 bases). The CDR3 is 17 amino acids. Germline-derived CDR1 and CDR2 are MNHEY and SVGEGT. V lost 6 bases and J 0 bases, leaving 18 bases between the germline ends. The CDR3 nucleotides read TGTGCCAGCAGCTACGGGACCGACTCTATCTCTGGAAACACCATATATTTT. Translated, it gives CASSYGTDSISGNTIYF.

This clonotype was counted ten times or more. J is TRBJ2-7 and V is TRBV15; D perhaps matches TRBD1 (5 bases). V lost 5 bases and J lost 2, with 13 bases in between. Germline V gives CDR1 LNHNV, CDR2 YYDKDF (reference sequence). The CDR3 has 14 residues. The CDR3 DNA is TGTGCCACCAGCCCACAGGAGTTCACCTACGAGCAGTACTTC. Translation gives CATSPQEFTYEQYF.

This chain links TRBV11-2 with TRBJ1-5, with D unresolved. The CDR3 covers 14 residues. Trimming left V 5 bases short and J 7 bases short, with 15 bases between. CDR1 is SGHAT, CDR2 FQNNGV, per germline. The CDR3 coding sequence is TGTGCCAGCAGCCAACAGACCCTGAGGCAGCCCCAGCATTTT. Translation: CASSQQTLRQPQHF. Full variable domain (outside the CDR3, taken from reference TRBV11-2 and TRBJ1-5): EAGVAQSPRYKIIEKRQSVAFWCNPISGHATLYWYQQILGQGPKLLIQFQNNGVVDDSQLPKDRFSAERLKGVDSTLKIQPAKLEDSAVYLCASSQQTLRQPQHFGDGTRLSIL.

At least ten counts were recorded for this clonotype. V usage is TRBV3-1 and J usage is TRBJ1-1, with TRBD1 identical over 7 bases. The CDR3 is made up of 16 amino acids. J gave up 0 bases and V 4 bases, and 8 bases lay outside the gene matches. Per the germline V gene, CDR1 is LGHDT and CDR2 is YNNKEL (reference sequence). The CDR3 nucleotides are TGTGCCAGCAGCCTAGCCCCCGGGACAGTGAACACTGAAGCTTTCTTT. Its translation is CASSLAPGTVNTEAFF.

This clonotype was observed many times. The chain uses TRBV5-1 and TRBJ2-3; 13 bases map to TRBD2. Germline V lookup: CDR1 SGHRS, CDR2 YFSETQ. This CDR3 comprises 16 residues. J was trimmed by 2 bases and V by 4 bases; bases with no gene match: 4. CDR3 bases: TGCGCCAGCAGCGATGGGACTAGCGGGGTCACAGATACGCAGTATTTT. Residues: CASSDGTSGVTDTQYF.

This clonotype was observed many times. The V call is TRBV3-1, the J call TRBJ1-1, with 8 bases identical to TRBD1. The CDR3 totals 11 residues. Per the germline V gene, CDR1 is LGHDT and CDR2 is YNNKEL (reference sequence). J was trimmed by 10 bases and V by 3 bases; bases with no gene match: 1. CDR3 sequence reads: CASSHGQGAFF. The CDR3 DNA sequence: TGTGCCAGCAGCCACGGACAGGGAGCTTTCTTT.

This clonotype was seen ten or more times. The chain joins TRBV10-3 to TRBJ1-1, with 8 positions matching TRBD1. The CDR3 is 15 amino acids. Germline CDR1 and CDR2: ENHRY and SYGVKD. V lost 2 bases, J lost 4 bases, and 6 bases stayed unmatched. CDR3 loop: CAISEDTGGFTEAFF. In DNA form, the CDR3 reads TGTGCCATCAGTGAGGACACAGGGGGGTTCACTGAAGCTTTCTTT.

At least ten counts were recorded for this clonotype. The rearrangement uses TRBV20-1 and TRBJ2-3; TRBD1 might be the D (5 bases). Trimming shortened V by 5 bases and J by 5 bases, and 14 bases separated the two germline ends. Germline CDR1 reads DFQATT; CDR2 reads SNEGSKA (reference sequence). The CDR3 contains 13 residues. The CDR3 DNA is TGCAGTGCTTCCGTAATCCAGGGAGATACGCAGTATTTT. This sequence encodes CSASVIQGDTQYF.

This clonotype appeared many times. The V gene is TRBV5-1, the J gene TRBJ2-7; no clear D. This CDR3 is 13 amino acids long. Germline CDR1 and CDR2: SGHRS and YFSETQ. V was trimmed by 0 bases and J by 2 bases, leaving 6 bases between them. DNA of the CDR3: TGCGCCAGCAGCTTGGACGCGGCCTACGAGCAGTACTTC. Translating it yields CASSLDAAYEQYF.

This clonotype was recorded many times. The chain has TRBV29-1 and TRBJ2-1, with no clear D. Germline CDR1 SQVTM, CDR2 ANQGSEA. With 3 bases removed from V and 6 bases from J, the gap between germline ends came to 18 bases. CDR3 length: 15 residues. The CDR3: CSVDSLLTLSNEQFF. The DNA of the CDR3 is TGCAGCGTTGACTCGCTCCTGACCCTCTCCAATGAGCAGTTCTTC.

This clonotype was seen many times. The chain couples TRBV20-1 to TRBJ2-3; 11 nucleotides line up with TRBD2. Trimming took 4 bases from V and 7 from J; bases not matched to a gene: 7. This CDR3 comprises 14 residues. CDR1 is DFQATT and CDR2 is SNEGSKA in the germline V gene (reference sequence). This chain's CDR3 is CSAISGGAWNTQYF. The CDR3 DNA follows: TGCAGTGCTATTAGCGGGGGGGCCTGGAATACGCAGTATTTT.

This clonotype was seen repeatedly, ten times or more. The genes are TRBV5-1 and TRBJ2-5; D is perhaps TRBD1 or TRBD2 (5 bases each). The CDR3 has 15 residues. Looked up from germline, CDR1 is SGHRS and CDR2 is YFSETQ. The V gene lost 0 bases and the J gene lost 6 bases, with 15 bases spanning the gap. The CDR3 reads CASSLGGSGRKTQYF. For the CDR3, the DNA is TGCGCCAGCAGCTTGGGGGGCAGCGGTCGAAAGACCCAGTACTTC.

Many counts were recorded for this clonotype. The chain has TRBV12-3 or TRBV12-4 and TRBJ2-7; 7 nucleotides line up with TRBD2. This CDR3 is built from 14 residues. Trimming removed 5 bases from V and 6 bases from J; junction bases left unmatched: 10. The CDR3 loop is CASSRAAGVGEQYF. Written as DNA, the CDR3 is TGTGCCAGCAGTAGGGCGGCGGGAGTAGGCGAGCAGTACTTC.